The 21 T cell receptor beta chains listed next were all sequenced from one sample in a study of persistence of HIV-infected CD4 T cells. Lysates of CMV-infected fibroblasts at approximately 10 ug/mL stimulated these cells. Sorted nonresponding memory CD4+ T cells were CD40L-negative, CD69-negative, CD45RO-high. This was the immunoSEQ version 4 assay in survey mode. Here immunoSEQ multiplex PCR was the method, and the copy in TCRdb shows in-frame clones only, minus some. The sample has 40,000 to 50,000 clones; around 72% are singletons. The antigens these receptors bind are not known. The specimen was CD4+ T cells sorted from PBMCs after roughly 18-hour stimulation, collected from a patient who received antiretroviral therapy. These receptors originate from an adult man with HIV who was CMV-seropositive.

This chain links TRBV9 with TRBJ2-3, with 7 bases fitting TRBD2. V lost 7 bases, J lost 2 bases, and 10 bases stayed unmatched. The germline V gene encodes CDR1 SGDLS and CDR2 YYNGEE. The CDR3 is 15 amino acids. The CDR3 protein is CASGTGGSITDTQYF. The CDR3 region has the DNA TGTGCCAGCGGCACGGGCGGGAGTATCACAGATACGCAGTATTTT.

Of note for this clone: In the same sample, other DNA sequences code for this CDR3. The chain has TRBV6-6 and TRBJ2-2; D unresolved. This CDR3 has 14 amino acids. Per the germline V gene, CDR1 is MNHNY and CDR2 is SVGAGI (reference sequence). The V and J ends lost 0 bases and 2 bases respectively, with 4 bases between them. The CDR3 loop is CASSYSQNTGELFF. The CDR3 coding sequence is TGTGCCAGCAGTTACTCCCAAAACACCGGGGAGCTGTTTTTT.

This clone was detected only a few times. The V and J genes are TRBV18 and TRBJ1-4; D remains unclear. The CDR3 loop spans 17 amino acids. CDR1 is KGHSH and CDR2 is LQKENI in the germline V gene. The germline V and J ends were trimmed by 2 bases and 8 bases, with 21 bases remaining between them. CDR3 amino acids: CASSPGQIDNILEKLFF. Written as DNA, the CDR3 is TGTGCCAGCTCACCAGGGCAGATTGACAATATTTTGGAAAAACTGTTTTTT.

The CDR3 is CASSAEGSSPLHF. CDR3 nucleotide sequence: TGTGCCAGCAGTGCCGAAGGGAGTTCACCCCTCCACTTT. The rearrangement uses TRBV6-4 and TRBJ1-6; D not resolved. The CDR3 is 13 amino acids. V was cut by 4 bases and J by 9 bases, with 10 bases left in between. CDR1 is MRHNA, CDR2 SNTAGT, per germline.

This rearrangement joins TRBV10-3 to TRBJ1-5; D remains ambiguous. The germline gives CDR1 ENHRY, CDR2 SYGVKD. Trimming shortened V by 9 bases and J by 0 bases, and 9 bases separated the two germline ends. CDR3 length: 13 residues. CDR3 amino acids: CAISVDSNQPQHF. The CDR3 DNA reads TGTGCCATATCAGTAGATAGCAATCAGCCCCAGCATTTT.

The rearrangement uses TRBV4-2 and TRBJ1-2, with 7 bases matching TRBD1. This CDR3 has 16 amino acids. Germline V gene lookup returns CDR1 LGHNA and CDR2 YNFKEQ. J lost 3 bases, V lost 1 base, and 8 bases had no gene match. The CDR3 DNA sequence: TGTGCCAGCAGCCAAGTGGGGCAGGGGGTTCACTATGGCTACACCTTC. The encoded protein is CASSQVGQGVHYGYTF.

The rearrangement joins TRBV10-3 to TRBJ1-5; D is ambiguous. V was cut by 6 bases and J by 4 bases, with 16 bases left in between. CDR1 ENHRY and CDR2 SYGVKD come from the germline V gene. There are 15 residues in the CDR3. CDR3 nucleotides: TGTGCCATCAGGGCGGGCCTAGAGGGAAATCAGCCCCAGCATTTT. It translates to CAIRAGLEGNQPQHF.

This chain uses TRBV19 with TRBJ1-5; a possible D gene is TRBD1 (6 bases). Trimming took 2 bases from V and 11 from J, leaving 16 bases between them. There are 14 residues in the CDR3. Germline CDR1 reads LNHDA; CDR2 reads SQIVND (reference sequence). CDR3 sequence reads: CASSISYDRPSQHF. In nucleotides, the CDR3 is TGTGCCAGTAGTATATCCTACGACAGGCCGTCCCAGCATTTT. The variable domain in full, completed from reference TRBV19 and TRBJ1-5, reads DGGITQSPKYLFRKEGQNVTLSCEQNLNHDAMYWYRQDPGQGLRLIYYSQIVNDFQKGDIAEGYSVSREKKESFPLTVTSAQKNPTAFYLCASSISYDRPSQHFGDGTRLSIL.

The rearrangement uses TRBV15 and TRBJ1-1; D gene uncertain. The germline CDR1 and CDR2 sequences are LNHNV and YYDKDF (reference sequence). CDR3 length: 15 amino acids. V lost 5 bases and J 3 bases, leaving 16 bases between the germline ends. The CDR3 is CATSLRLGWDTEAFF. CDR3 sequence (DNA): TGTGCCACCAGCCTGCGATTAGGGTGGGACACTGAAGCTTTCTTT.

V usage is TRBV30 and J usage is TRBJ2-7, with 8 nucleotides matching TRBD1. The V and J ends lost 3 bases and 4 bases, in that order; junction bases with no gene match: 8. The CDR3 has 14 residues. Germline lookup yields CDR1 GTSNPN and CDR2 SVGIG (reference sequence). The CDR3 spells CAWRGQGSFYEQYF. Written as DNA, the CDR3 is TGTGCCTGGAGAGGACAGGGTTCCTTTTACGAGCAGTACTTC.

V is TRBV7-2 and J is TRBJ1-2, with D possibly matching TRBD1 (6 bases). The CDR3 runs 14 residues. CDR1 is SGHTA and CDR2 is FQGNSA in the germline V gene. Trimming shortened V by 7 bases and J by 4 bases, and 16 bases separated the two germline ends. This CDR3 is CASTHGGQSYGYTF. The DNA of the CDR3 is TGTGCCAGCACCCACGGGGGGCAGAGCTATGGCTACACCTTC.

This clone was detected a few times. The V and J genes are TRBV7-3 and TRBJ1-1; D ambiguous. This CDR3 comprises 13 residues. Germline assignment: CDR1 SGHTA and CDR2 FQGTGA. V lost 3 bases, J lost 2 bases, and 7 bases lay in between. CDR3 protein: CASSFATNTEAFF. The CDR3, as DNA: TGTGCCAGCAGCTTCGCCACAAACACTGAAGCTTTCTTT.

V usage is TRBV5-1 and J usage is TRBJ2-2; D is unresolved. The CDR3 consists of 13 residues. V was shortened by 2 bases and J by 2 bases, with 4 bases between the two germline ends. Germline-derived CDR1 and CDR2 are SGHRS and YFSETQ. The CDR3 loop is CASSFGNTGELFF. In DNA, the CDR3 is TGCGCCAGCAGCTTTGGTAACACCGGGGAGCTGTTTTTT.

V and J are TRBV25-1 and TRBJ1-2; D remains unclear. V lost 4 bases to trimming and J lost 4 bases, with 22 bases between them. The CDR3 consists of 17 residues. Germline V lookup: CDR1 MGHDK, CDR2 SYGVNS. The CDR3 region is CASSGLRGEYRGYGYTF. The CDR3 region has the DNA TGTGCCAGCAGTGGCCTCCGGGGAGAGTACCGGGGCTATGGCTACACCTTC.

This chain links TRBV6-2 or TRBV6-3 with TRBJ2-7; D not resolved. The germline V and J ends were trimmed by 0 bases and 2 bases, with 8 bases remaining between them. Germline CDR1 reads MNHEY; CDR2 reads SVGEGT. The CDR3 length is 14 residues. The CDR3 is CASSYSTSTYEQYF. In nucleotides, the CDR3 is TGTGCCAGCAGTTACTCGACAAGCACCTACGAGCAGTACTTC.

The chain is built from TRBV19 and TRBJ2-2; D may be TRBD1 (8 bases). The CDR3 is made up of 16 amino acids. V was trimmed by 6 bases and J by 5 bases, leaving 19 bases between them. The germline V gene encodes CDR1 LNHDA and CDR2 SQIVND (reference sequence). The CDR3 DNA reads TGTGCCAGTAGCTTAACCACAGGGGGAGGGACCGGGGAGCTGTTTTTT. Protein sequence: CASSLTTGGGTGELFF.

The chain uses TRBV7-6 and TRBJ1-6; 9 bases align to TRBD1. The germline CDR1 and CDR2 sequences are SGHVS and FNYEAQ. V lost 4 bases, J lost 13 bases, and 11 bases stayed unmatched. CDR3 size: 15 residues. The CDR3 reads CASSSGQGPKAPLHF. The CDR3 region has the DNA TGTGCCAGCAGCTCCGGACAGGGGCCCAAAGCCCCCCTCCACTTT.

The chain links TRBV5-1 to TRBJ2-3; 7 bases match TRBD1. Unmatched junction bases numbered 6, after V lost 6 bases and J lost 2 bases. The CDR3 consists of 14 residues. Germline CDR1 is SGHRS and CDR2 is YFSETQ. CDR3 amino acids: CASNEGAITDTQYF. For the CDR3, the DNA is TGCGCCAGCAATGAGGGGGCGATCACAGATACGCAGTATTTT.

In DNA, the CDR3 is TGTGCCAGCTCACCAGCACAGATCTCCTACGAGCAGTACTTC. It is translated as CASSPAQISYEQYF. J is TRBJ2-7 and V is TRBV18; D call uncertain. The CDR3 loop spans 14 amino acids. Trimming removed 2 bases from V and 0 bases from J, with 8 bases in between. CDR1 KGHSH and CDR2 LQKENI come from the germline V gene.

The CDR3 coding sequence is TGTGCCAGCAGCGAGGGATTGAACACTGAAGCTTTCTTT. This encodes CASSEGLNTEAFF. This chain links TRBV6-5 with TRBJ1-1; D gene uncertain. This CDR3 is 13 amino acids long. V lost 6 bases, J lost 0 bases, and 8 bases lay in between. In germline, CDR1 is MNHEY, CDR2 SVGAGI.

This clone has only one observation. The chain uses TRBV5-5 and TRBJ1-1, with D perhaps TRBD1 (6 bases). The CDR3 is 13 residues long. Germline assignment: CDR1 SGHKS and CDR2 YYEKEE (reference sequence). The V end lost 4 bases, the J end lost 5 bases, and 12 bases lay between the germline ends. CDR3 residues: CASSVPGTTEAFF. CDR3 nucleotide sequence: TGTGCCAGCAGCGTACCCGGGACAACTGAAGCTTTCTTT.